Reported below is one T cell receptor (beta chain). Its antigen specificity is not known. Base qualities were left out, and no much larger clone turns up one base away. This record comes from a study of Ad26.COV2.S vaccination and SARS-CoV-2 variants (dated by TCRdb to the early 2020s). Looking at the study overall: The specificity and breadth of SARS-CoV-2-reactive T cell receptors after Ad26.COV2.S vaccination were assessed by TCRbeta repertoire sequencing. The TCR-sequenced set comprised around 30 samples: approximately 20 Ad26.COV2.S vaccine recipients, 5 placebo recipients and 8 SARS-CoV-2 convalescent individuals.

The CDR3 covers 14 residues, taking in both the cysteine and the phenylalanine. Only the CDR3 portion is preserved as DNA: 42 bases, with reading frame beginning at the first base. The germline V gene encodes CDR1 MNHEY and CDR2 SMNVEV (reference sequence). A distance of 7 bases separates the germline ends of V and J, which lose 2 bases and 0 bases respectively. General findings and caveats noted by the study authors: Spike-specific TCR breadth was higher in Ad26.COV2.S recipients than in placebo recipients (P = 0.0014). It was noted by the authors that total T cell responses may have been underestimated by the TCR breadth and depth analyses. Vaccine and placebo recipients had similar non-spike TCR breadth, a finding consistent with the vaccine containing only spike. After vaccination, substantial breadth of spike-specific CD8+ and CD4+ T cell responses was reported.

The immunoSEQ Assay was the method used to sequence TCRbeta CDR3 regions. After extraction, genomic DNA underwent amplification by bias-controlled multiplex PCR, followed by high-throughput sequencing. As for the authors' bioinformatics: Collapsing and filtering of sequences were performed to quantify the absolute abundance of each unique TCRbeta CDR3 region. Usable DNA was measured by amplifying reference genes present in all nucleated cells, and TCRbeta template counts were normalized to that usable DNA to estimate T cell fraction. Repertoire TCRs were annotated as SARS-CoV-2-specific by exact matching of V gene, CDR3 amino acid sequence and J gene to a known reactive TCR set. The reference SARS-CoV-2 TCR set came from MIRA and was filtered for enrichment in COVID-19-positive ImmuneCODE repertoires, removing public or cross-reactive TCRs. Drawing on the MIRA antigens, annotated TCRs were analysed further at the level of specific ORF or position within ORF. Breadth was defined as annotated unique rearrangements over total unique productive rearrangements; depth was the summed frequency of those rearrangements. TCR breadth was compared between groups using two-sided Wilcoxon rank-sum tests. TCRdb mirrors the immuneACCESS table, restricted to in-frame sequences. Some clones are absent from its copies; in checked studies, under half trace to an unresolved V gene, and the reason for the others is unknown. V, J and clone size are those of that table, while D and trimming were read from the DNA. The table for this sample lists about 180,000 clones; 87% of them were counted only once. The leading ten clones occupy around 6.3% of the sample.

According to the study, the label for this sample's time point signals: individuals recovered from natural SARS-CoV-2 infection. The source of this sequence is a human donor who had recovered from COVID-19. Recombination linked TRBV27 to TRBJ1-1; the D segment cannot be called with confidence. The material sequenced was peripheral blood, taken after recovery from COVID-19. The encoded CDR3 is CASSLGRLNTEAFF. The nucleotide sequence reads TGTGCCAGCAGTTTAGGGCGCCTGAACACTGAAGCTTTCTTT.